This T cell receptor (beta chain) was retrieved from a study of shared clonotypes between healthy human individuals. Background on the study: Each donor contributed plates that comprised three CD4 naive, three CD4 memory, two CD8 naive and one CD8 memory.

Here immunoSEQ multiplex PCR was the method, and the copy in TCRdb shows in-frame clones only, minus some. The sample has 1.4 million to 1.5 million clones, more than 95% seen once. Concerning this clone: Its target is unknown. Other DNA sequences from this sample encode an identical CDR3 as well.

Study results and limitations: Shared clonotypes: 4.5% to 6% naive CD4, around 3.4% naive CD8, about 2.5% memory CD4, 0.4% memory CD8.

V lost 0 bases and J 9 bases, leaving 9 bases between the germline ends. Germline loops: CDR1 MNHEY, CDR2 SVGAGI. This CDR3 is built from 13 residues. Sequenced: naive CD4+ T cells sorted from blood. The subset denotes: CD45RA+ positively selected. V usage is TRBV6-5 and J usage is TRBJ2-1; TRBD2 might be the D (6 bases). The receptor comes from a man aged 25-45 years in good health. The CDR3 loop is CASSYSRGGEQFF. CDR3 nucleotides: TGTGCCAGCAGTTACTCTAGGGGAGGTGAGCAGTTCTTC.